This T cell receptor (beta chain) is drawn from a study of CD8+ T cells in alopecia areata. Extraction and reverse transcription of RNA yielded cDNA as the sequencing template. The table came from immunoSEQ multiplex PCR; TCRdb's copy has only in-frame clones and leaves some out. The sample includes 34,000 or so clones, roughly 50% seen only once; the top ten take around 40%. This clone came up a few times. Its antigen is currently unknown. The study, taken as a whole, reports: In lesional scalp, particularly from alopecia totalis/universalis, clonality was higher than in normal scalp. Between patients, shared TCR sequences were less clear than in mice. This was possibly due in part to HLA diversity in the patient population. Sequencing of scalp samples also includes resident alphabeta T cells from normal skin.

Sample: NKG2D-high CD8+ T cells sorted from blood. This receptor was identified in a human donor with alopecia areata.

The CDR3 region has the DNA TGTGCCAGCAGTTACTCGGCGGGAGGGCCGGCCGGGGAGCTGTTTTTT. This sequence encodes CASSYSAGGPAGELFF. The chain employs TRBV6-5 and TRBJ2-2; TRBD2 matches at 9 bases. Losses at the gene ends were 0 bases for V and 6 bases for J; bases not matched to a gene: 5. This CDR3 comprises 16 residues. CDR1 is MNHEY, CDR2 SVGAGI, per germline.